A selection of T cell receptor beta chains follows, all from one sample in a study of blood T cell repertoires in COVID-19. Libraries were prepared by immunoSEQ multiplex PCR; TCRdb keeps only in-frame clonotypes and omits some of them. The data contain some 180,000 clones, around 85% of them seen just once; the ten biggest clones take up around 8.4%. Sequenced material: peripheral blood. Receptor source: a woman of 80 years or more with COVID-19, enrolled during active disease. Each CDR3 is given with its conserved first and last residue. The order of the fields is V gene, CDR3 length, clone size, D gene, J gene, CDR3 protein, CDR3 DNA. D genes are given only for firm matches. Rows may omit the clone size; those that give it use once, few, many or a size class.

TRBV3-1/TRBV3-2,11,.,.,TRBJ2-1,CASRSRHEQFF,TGTGCCAGCAGGAGCAGGCATGAGCAGTTCTTC
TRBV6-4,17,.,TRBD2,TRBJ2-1,CASSREGLSSSYNEQFF,TGTGCCAGCAGTCGGGAGGGTCTCTCGAGCTCCTACAATGAGCAGTTCTTC
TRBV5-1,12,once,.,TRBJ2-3,CASSPQADTQYF,TGCGCCAGCAGCCCCCAGGCAGATACGCAGTATTTT
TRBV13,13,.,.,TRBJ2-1,CASSLVVSNEQFF,TGTGCCAGCAGCTTAGTAGTGAGCAATGAGCAGTTCTTC
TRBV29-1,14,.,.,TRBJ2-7,CSVALLGGTYEQYF,TGCAGCGTTGCCCTTCTTGGGGGGACCTACGAGCAGTACTTC
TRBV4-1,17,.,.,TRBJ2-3,CASSQVGAPFSTDTQYF,TGCGCCAGCAGCCAAGTGGGAGCGCCCTTTAGCACAGATACGCAGTATTTT
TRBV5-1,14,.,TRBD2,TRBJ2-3,CASSATSGTDTQYF,TGCGCCAGCAGCGCGACTAGCGGTACAGATACGCAGTATTTT
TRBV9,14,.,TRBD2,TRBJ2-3,CASSLAGGTDTQYF,TGTGCCAGCAGTCTAGCGGGAGGGACAGATACGCAGTATTTT
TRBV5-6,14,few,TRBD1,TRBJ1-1,CASRRTGVGTEAFF,TGTGCCAGCAGACGGACAGGGGTGGGAACTGAAGCTTTCTTT
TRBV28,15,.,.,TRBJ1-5,CASTNNPGGNQPQHF,TGTGCCAGCACCAACAACCCAGGGGGCAATCAGCCCCAGCATTTT
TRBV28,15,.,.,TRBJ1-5,CASMELKGGNQPQHF,TGTGCCAGCATGGAGCTGAAGGGAGGCAATCAGCCCCAGCATTTT
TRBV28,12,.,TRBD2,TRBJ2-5,CASRSGGETQYF,TGTGCCAGCAGGTCGGGAGGAGAGACCCAGTACTTC
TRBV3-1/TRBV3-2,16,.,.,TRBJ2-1,CASSQVTRLAYNEQFF,TGTGCCAGCAGCCAAGTAACGAGACTAGCCTACAATGAGCAGTTCTTC
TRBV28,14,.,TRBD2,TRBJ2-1,CASSLIAGGNEQFF,TGTGCCAGCAGTTTAATAGCGGGAGGCAATGAGCAGTTCTTC
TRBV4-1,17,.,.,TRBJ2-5,CASSQVRAAAAGETQYF,TGCGCCAGCAGCCAAGTTCGGGCCGCGGCGGCGGGAGAGACCCAGTACTTC
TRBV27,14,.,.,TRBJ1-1,CASSLFVRGTEAFF,TGTGCCAGCAGTTTATTCGTACGGGGTACTGAAGCTTTCTTT
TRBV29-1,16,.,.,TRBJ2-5,CSVEPRKRGREETQYF,TGCAGCGTTGAACCACGGAAAAGGGGTAGGGAAGAGACCCAGTACTTC
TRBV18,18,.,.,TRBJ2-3,CASSPRLERSTSTDTQYF,TGTGCCAGCTCACCCCGTCTTGAGCGCTCGACTAGCACAGATACGCAGTATTTT
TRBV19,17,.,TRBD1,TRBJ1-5,CASAHRTGGERNQPQHF,TGTGCCAGTGCTCATAGGACAGGGGGCGAGCGAAATCAGCCCCAGCATTTT
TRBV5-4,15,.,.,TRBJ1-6,CASSQDSQSFSPLHF,TGTGCCAGCAGCCAGGACAGCCAAAGTTTTTCACCCCTCCACTTT
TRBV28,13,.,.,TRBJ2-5,CASVLSAGQTQYF,TGTGCCAGCGTCCTGTCGGCAGGGCAGACCCAGTACTTC
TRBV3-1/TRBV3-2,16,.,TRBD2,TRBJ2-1,CASSQAGTSGSNEQFF,TGTGCCAGCAGCCAAGCGGGGACTAGCGGGTCCAATGAGCAGTTCTTC
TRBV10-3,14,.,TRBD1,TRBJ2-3,CAISVDRDVGTQYF,TGTGCCATCAGTGTGGACAGGGACGTGGGTACGCAGTATTTT
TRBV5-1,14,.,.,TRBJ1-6,CASSLDSGETPLHF,TGCGCCAGCAGCTTGGACTCCGGGGAGACACCCCTCCACTTT
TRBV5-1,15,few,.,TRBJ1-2,CASWPTFRKGSGYTF,TGCGCCAGCTGGCCAACATTTCGTAAGGGGTCGGGCTACACCTTC
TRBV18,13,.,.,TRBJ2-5,CASSPPSVKTQYF,TGTGCCAGCTCACCTCCTAGCGTGAAGACCCAGTACTTC
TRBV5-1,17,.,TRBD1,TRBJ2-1,CASSSPGQGVRAGREFF,TGCGCCAGCAGCTCCCCGGGACAGGGAGTAAGAGCGGGGCGGGAGTTCTTC
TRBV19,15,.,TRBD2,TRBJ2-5,CASTPSGWGVETQYF,TGTGCCAGCACCCCTAGCGGTTGGGGGGTAGAGACCCAGTACTTC
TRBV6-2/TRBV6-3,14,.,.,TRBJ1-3,CASSPGGSGNTIYF,TGTGCCAGCAGTCCCGGGGGCTCTGGAAACACCATATATTTT
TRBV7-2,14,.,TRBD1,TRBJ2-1,CASSLDYRGHEQFF,TGTGCCAGCAGCTTAGACTACAGGGGTCATGAGCAGTTCTTC
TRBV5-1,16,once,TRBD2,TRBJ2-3,CASSKASGRGDNTQYF,TGCGCCAGCAGTAAGGCTAGCGGGCGCGGCGATAATACGCAGTATTTT
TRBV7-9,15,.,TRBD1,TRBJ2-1,CASSTPGQTYNEQFF,TGTGCCAGCAGCACGCCGGGACAGACTTACAATGAGCAGTTCTTC
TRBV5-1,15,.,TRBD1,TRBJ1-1,CASSGGTALTTEAFF,TGCGCCAGCAGCGGAGGGACAGCATTAACAACTGAAGCTTTCTTT
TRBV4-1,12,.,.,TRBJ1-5,CASSQAGQPQHF,TGCGCCAGCAGCCAAGCGGGACAGCCCCAGCATTTT
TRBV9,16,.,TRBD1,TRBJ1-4,CASSVSTGRSNEKLFF,TGTGCCAGCAGCGTATCGACAGGGAGATCAAATGAAAAACTGTTTTTT
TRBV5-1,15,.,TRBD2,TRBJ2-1,CASSPELAGDTEQFF,TGCGCCAGCAGCCCGGAACTAGCGGGAGATACTGAGCAGTTCTTC
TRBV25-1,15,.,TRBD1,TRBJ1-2,CASSGKDRGTYGYTF,TGTGCCAGCAGCGGCAAGGACAGGGGGACCTATGGCTACACCTTC
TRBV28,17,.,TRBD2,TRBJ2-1,CASSSRLLAGNYNEQFF,TGTGCCAGCAGTTCACGCCTGCTAGCGGGAAACTACAATGAGCAGTTCTTC
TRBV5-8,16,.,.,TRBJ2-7,CASSRRASRGNHEQYF,TGTGCCAGCAGCCGCCGGGCTTCGAGGGGGAACCACGAGCAGTACTTC
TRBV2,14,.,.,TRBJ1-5,CASSEEADNQPQHF,TGTGCCAGCAGTGAAGAGGCGGATAATCAGCCCCAGCATTTT
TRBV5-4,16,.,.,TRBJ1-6,CASSLAPGLNNSPLHF,TGTGCCAGCAGCTTGGCCCCAGGGTTAAATAATTCACCCCTCCACTTT
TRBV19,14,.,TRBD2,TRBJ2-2,CASMWREGTGELFF,TGTGCCAGTATGTGGCGGGAGGGCACCGGGGAGCTGTTTTTT
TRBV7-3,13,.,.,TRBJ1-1,CASTLQVRTEAFF,TGTGCCAGCACCCTCCAGGTTCGGACTGAAGCTTTCTTT
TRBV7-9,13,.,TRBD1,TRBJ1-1,CASSLGQGAKAFF,TGTGCCAGCAGCCTAGGACAGGGGGCTAAAGCTTTCTTT
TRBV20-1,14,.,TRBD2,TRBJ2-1,CSASGLAGVHEQFF,TGCAGTGCTAGTGGCCTAGCGGGAGTCCATGAGCAGTTCTTC
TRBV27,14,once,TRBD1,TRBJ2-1,CASSRTGAYNEQFF,TGTGCCAGCAGTAGGACAGGAGCCTACAATGAGCAGTTCTTC
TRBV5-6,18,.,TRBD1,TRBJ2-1,CASSLAVPDRGRSPEQFF,TGTGCCAGCAGCTTGGCCGTACCAGACAGGGGGCGATCCCCTGAGCAGTTCTTC
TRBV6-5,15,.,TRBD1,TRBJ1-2,CASSYTRQGGNGYTF,TGTGCCAGCAGTTATACCCGACAGGGGGGGAATGGCTACACCTTC
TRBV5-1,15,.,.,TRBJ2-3,CASSLESAGPDTQYF,TGCGCCAGCAGCTTGGAATCGGCGGGCCCAGATACGCAGTATTTT
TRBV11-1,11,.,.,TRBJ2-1,CASSPLNEQFF,TGTGCCAGCAGTCCTCTGAATGAGCAGTTCTTC
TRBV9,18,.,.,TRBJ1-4,CASSPHPGASGGIEKLFF,TGTGCCAGCAGCCCCCACCCCGGGGCCAGCGGAGGGATTGAAAAACTGTTTTTT